Presented here are 14 T cell receptor beta chains from one specimen sequenced in a study of blood T cell repertoires in COVID-19. Only in-frame clones appear in the TCRdb table, and some are missing; sequencing was by immunoSEQ multiplex PCR. The sample includes almost 400,000 clones, around 87% seen only once; the top ten take about 2.5%. Material for sequencing was peripheral blood. Receptor source: a woman aged 60 to 75 with COVID-19, enrolled during active disease.

V and J are TRBV4-1 and TRBJ1-1; 10 bases align to TRBD1. V shed 2 bases and J 6 bases; nucleotides not matched to a gene: 9. This CDR3 has 16 amino acids. Germline V CDR1 and CDR2: MGHRA, YSYEKL. In nucleotides, the CDR3 is TGCGCCAGCAGCCAACGTGGGGACAGGGGTTTCGCTGAAGCTTTCTTT. This sequence encodes CASSQRGDRGFAEAFF.

The CDR3 is CASSYRADTQYF. CDR3 DNA sequence: TGTGCCAGCAGCTACCGCGCAGATACGCAGTATTTT. This chain connects TRBV5-6 to TRBJ2-3; D is uncertain. Trimming cost V 3 bases and J 4 bases, with 6 bases left between them. Germline V lookup: CDR1 SGHDT, CDR2 YYEEEE. The CDR3 totals 12 residues.

The rearrangement links TRBV4-1 to TRBJ2-5; D gene uncertain. This CDR3 spans 14 amino acids. Per germline, CDR1 MGHRA and CDR2 YSYEKL. The V and J ends lost 0 bases and 2 bases respectively, with 7 bases between them. CDR3 protein: CASSQEGRQETQYF. CDR3 coding DNA: TGCGCCAGCAGCCAAGAGGGCAGGCAAGAGACCCAGTACTTC.

The genes are TRBV4-2 and TRBJ2-7, with 10 bases aligning to TRBD1. CDR1 and CDR2 from the germline V gene are LGHNA and YNFKEQ. V lost 3 bases, J lost 7 bases, and 9 bases stayed unmatched. The CDR3 is 15 amino acids. CDR3 nucleotide sequence: TGTGCCAGCAGCCATACCGGACAGGGGGGGAGGGAGCAGTACTTC. It specifies CASSHTGQGGREQYF.

The chain combines TRBV5-4 with TRBJ2-2; the match to TRBD1 covers 7 bases. CDR1 SGHNT and CDR2 YYREEE come from the germline V gene (reference sequence). V lost 3 bases and J lost 0; bases outside the gene matches: 5. There are 16 residues in the CDR3. The CDR3 loop reads CASSSRQGANTGELFF. CDR3 sequence (DNA): TGTGCCAGCAGCTCACGACAGGGCGCGAACACCGGGGAGCTGTTTTTT. Filled out from reference TRBV5-4 and TRBJ2-2, the complete variable domain reads ETGVTQSPTHLIKTRGQQVTLRCSSQSGHNTVSWYQQALGQGPQFIFQYYREEENGRGNFPPRFSGLQFPNYSSELNVNALELDDSALYLCASSSRQGANTGELFFGEGSRLTVL.

The V call is TRBV5-1, the J call TRBJ1-5, with TRBD1 matching 9 bases. CDR1 and CDR2 from the germline V gene are SGHRS and YFSETQ. The CDR3 has 15 amino acids. V gave up 1 base and J gave up 6 bases; unmatched junction bases: 5. The CDR3 DNA sequence: TGCGCCAGCAGCTTGACAACAGGGGGCGGTCAGCCCCAGCATTTT. Translation gives CASSLTTGGGQPQHF.

This clone occurred a few times. The chain is built from TRBV10-1 and TRBJ1-2; D is uncertain. Germline CDR1 WNHNN, CDR2 SYGVQD (reference sequence). V lost 4 bases and J 10 bases, leaving 19 bases between the germline ends. The CDR3 contains 14 residues. The CDR3 sequence is CASSATPEKGDYTF. In DNA form, the CDR3 reads TGCGCCAGCAGTGCAACTCCCGAGAAGGGAGACTACACCTTC.

This clone has a handful of counts. The chain has TRBV5-4 and TRBJ2-2; 8 bases map to TRBD1. V lost 0 bases, J lost 0 bases, and 4 bases stayed unmatched. In germline, CDR1 is SGHNT, CDR2 YYREEE (reference sequence). This CDR3 comprises 17 residues. As DNA, the CDR3 is TGTGCCAGCAGCTTGGCCTTGACAGGGGCGAACACCGGGGAGCTGTTTTTT. Protein product: CASSLALTGANTGELFF.

This clone was detected only a few times. V and J are TRBV7-3 and TRBJ2-5; the match to TRBD1 covers 10 bases. Trimming at V came to 5 bases and at J to 3 bases, leaving 9 bases not matched to a gene. The V gene's germline CDR1 is SGHTA and CDR2 FQGTGA. CDR3 length equals 16 residues. Here the CDR3 reads CASSLGTGEGEETQYF. The DNA of the CDR3 is TGTGCCAGCAGCCTCGGGACAGGGGAAGGAGAAGAGACCCAGTACTTC.

This clone was recorded only once. The chain has TRBV10-3 and TRBJ1-1; 7 positions agree with TRBD1. Germline CDR1 ENHRY, CDR2 SYGVKD. V shed 3 bases, J shed 6 bases, and the junction held 10 bases outside the gene matches. The CDR3 extends over 15 amino acids. The CDR3 region is CAISDAGQALAEAFF. CDR3 in DNA: TGTGCCATCAGTGACGCCGGACAGGCCTTAGCTGAAGCTTTCTTT.

This clone has just a few counts. This rearrangement joins TRBV6-5 to TRBJ2-2; D not certain. Germline CDR1 is MNHEY and CDR2 is SVGAGI. The V and J ends lost 2 bases and 5 bases respectively, with 9 bases between them. This CDR3 region has 14 residues. The CDR3 DNA follows: TGTGCCAGCAGTTACCGTCTCGCGACCGGGGAGCTGTTTTTT. Translation: CASSYRLATGELFF.

This clone was counted once. The chain employs TRBV5-4 and TRBJ2-3; TRBD2 is a possible D gene (6 bases). Germline assignment: CDR1 SGHNT and CDR2 YYREEE (reference sequence). CDR3 length: 18 residues. Trimming cost V 4 bases and J 0 bases, with 21 bases left between them. Here the CDR3 DNA reads TGTGCCAGCAGCCGAACGGCGGGGCTCTCCCTTAGCACAGATACGCAGTATTTT. Its protein product is CASSRTAGLSLSTDTQYF.

In this sample, this clone turned up once. The chain uses TRBV5-1 and TRBJ2-7; 8 positions match TRBD1. The CDR3 loop spans 13 amino acids. Germline assignment: CDR1 SGHRS and CDR2 YFSETQ. J was trimmed by 2 bases and V by 4 bases; bases with no gene match: 2. CDR3 coding DNA: TGCGCCAGCAGCAGGGGACAGGCCTACGAGCAGTACTTC. Translation: CASSRGQAYEQYF.

The chain recombines TRBV28 with TRBJ2-3, with a weak D call TRBD1 (5 bases). The V and J ends lost 6 bases and 4 bases respectively, with 5 bases between them. Germline V gives CDR1 MDHEN, CDR2 SYDVKM. CDR3 size: 11 residues. The CDR3 protein is CASRQADTQYF. CDR3 nucleotides: TGTGCCAGCAGACAGGCAGATACGCAGTATTTT.